This TCR beta chain was identified in a study of regulatory T cells in long-lasting Graves disease. This CDR3 is built from 15 residues. With 5 bases removed from V and 8 bases from J, the gap between germline ends came to 21 bases. In building TCR beta libraries, iRepertoire HTBI primers were used together with Arm-PCR of CDR3 regions. TCRdb ran MiXCR on the multiplex PCR reads and lists one entry per CDR3 protein. The sample lists 400,000 to 500,000 distinct CDR3 sequences, 20% to 25% seen once, with about an eighth in the top ten. This clonotype showed up many times. The sample's time point: persistent/refractory GD, antithyroid drugs over 5 years with positive TRAb. Preparation of the TCR library used RNA extracted from PBMCs.

The source is a female donor with Graves disease. This sample comprised peripheral blood mononuclear cells (PBMCs), obtained when the disease was refractory, from a patient treated with antithyroid drugs. The V and J genes are TRBV12-3 or TRBV12-4 and TRBJ1-2; the D gene is possibly TRBD1 (6 bases). CDR3 nucleotide sequence: TGTGCCAGCAGTCCGGCAGGACAGCTAGCTTTAGGCTACACCTTC. This translates into CASSPAGQLALGYTF.